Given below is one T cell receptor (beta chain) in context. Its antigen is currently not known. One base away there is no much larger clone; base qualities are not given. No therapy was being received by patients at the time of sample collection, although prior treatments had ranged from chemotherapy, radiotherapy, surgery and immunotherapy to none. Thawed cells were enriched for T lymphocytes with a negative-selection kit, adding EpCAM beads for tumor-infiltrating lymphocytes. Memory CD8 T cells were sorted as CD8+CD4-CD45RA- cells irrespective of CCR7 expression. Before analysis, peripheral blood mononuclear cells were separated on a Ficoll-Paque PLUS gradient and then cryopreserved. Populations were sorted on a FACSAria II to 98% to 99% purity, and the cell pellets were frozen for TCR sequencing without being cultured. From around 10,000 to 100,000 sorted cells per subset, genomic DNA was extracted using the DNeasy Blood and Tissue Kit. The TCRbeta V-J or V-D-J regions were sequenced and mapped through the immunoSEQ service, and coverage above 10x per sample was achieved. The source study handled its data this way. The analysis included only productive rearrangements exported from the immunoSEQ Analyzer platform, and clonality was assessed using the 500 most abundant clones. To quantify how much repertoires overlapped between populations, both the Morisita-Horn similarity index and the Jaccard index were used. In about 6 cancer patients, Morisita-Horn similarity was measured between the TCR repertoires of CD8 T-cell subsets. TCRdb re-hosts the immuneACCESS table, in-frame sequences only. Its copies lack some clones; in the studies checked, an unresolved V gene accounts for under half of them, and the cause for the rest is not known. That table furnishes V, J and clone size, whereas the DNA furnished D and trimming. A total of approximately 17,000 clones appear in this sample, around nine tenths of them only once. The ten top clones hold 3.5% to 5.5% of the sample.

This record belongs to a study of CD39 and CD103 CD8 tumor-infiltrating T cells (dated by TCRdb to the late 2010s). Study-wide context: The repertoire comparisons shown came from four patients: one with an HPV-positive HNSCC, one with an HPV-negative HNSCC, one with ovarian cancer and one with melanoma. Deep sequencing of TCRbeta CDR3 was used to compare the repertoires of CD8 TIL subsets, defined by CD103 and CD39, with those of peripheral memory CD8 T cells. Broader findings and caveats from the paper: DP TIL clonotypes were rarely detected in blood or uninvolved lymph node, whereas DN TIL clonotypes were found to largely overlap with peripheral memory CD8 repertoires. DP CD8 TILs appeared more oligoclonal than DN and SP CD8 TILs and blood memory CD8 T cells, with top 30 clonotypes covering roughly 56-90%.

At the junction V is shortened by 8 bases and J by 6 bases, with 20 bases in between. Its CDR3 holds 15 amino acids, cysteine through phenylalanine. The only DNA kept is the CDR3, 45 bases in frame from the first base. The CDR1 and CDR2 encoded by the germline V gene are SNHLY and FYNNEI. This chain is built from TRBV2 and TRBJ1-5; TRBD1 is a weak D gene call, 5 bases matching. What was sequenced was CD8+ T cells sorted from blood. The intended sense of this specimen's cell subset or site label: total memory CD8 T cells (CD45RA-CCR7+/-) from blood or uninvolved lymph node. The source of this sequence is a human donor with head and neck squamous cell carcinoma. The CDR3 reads CASRGGDGAGQPQHF. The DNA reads TGTGCCAGCCGGGGCGGGGACGGGGCGGGTCAGCCCCAGCATTTT.